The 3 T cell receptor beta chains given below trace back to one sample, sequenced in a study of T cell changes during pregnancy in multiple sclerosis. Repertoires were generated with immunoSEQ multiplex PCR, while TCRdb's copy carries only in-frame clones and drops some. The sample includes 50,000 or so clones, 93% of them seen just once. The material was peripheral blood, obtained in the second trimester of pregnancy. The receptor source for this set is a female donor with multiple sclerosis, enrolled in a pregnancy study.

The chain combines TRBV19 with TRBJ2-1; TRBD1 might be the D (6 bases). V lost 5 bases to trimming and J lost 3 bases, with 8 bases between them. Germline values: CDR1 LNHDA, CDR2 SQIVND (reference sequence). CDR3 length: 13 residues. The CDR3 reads CASSRTDYNEQFF. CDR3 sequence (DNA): TGTGCCAGTAGTCGGACAGACTACAATGAGCAGTTCTTC.

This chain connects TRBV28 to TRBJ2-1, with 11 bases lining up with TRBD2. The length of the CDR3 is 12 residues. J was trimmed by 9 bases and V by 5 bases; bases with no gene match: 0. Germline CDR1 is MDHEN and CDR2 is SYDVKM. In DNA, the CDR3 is TGTGCCAGCAGTCTAGCGGGGGGTGAGCAGTTCTTC. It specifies CASSLAGGEQFF.

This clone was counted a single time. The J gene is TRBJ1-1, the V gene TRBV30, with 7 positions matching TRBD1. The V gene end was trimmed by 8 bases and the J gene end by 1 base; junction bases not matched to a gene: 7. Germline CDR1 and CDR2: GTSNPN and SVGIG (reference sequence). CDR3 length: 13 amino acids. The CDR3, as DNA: TGTGCCGCAGGGGGTCCCTGGAACACTGAAGCTTTCTTT. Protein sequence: CAAGGPWNTEAFF.